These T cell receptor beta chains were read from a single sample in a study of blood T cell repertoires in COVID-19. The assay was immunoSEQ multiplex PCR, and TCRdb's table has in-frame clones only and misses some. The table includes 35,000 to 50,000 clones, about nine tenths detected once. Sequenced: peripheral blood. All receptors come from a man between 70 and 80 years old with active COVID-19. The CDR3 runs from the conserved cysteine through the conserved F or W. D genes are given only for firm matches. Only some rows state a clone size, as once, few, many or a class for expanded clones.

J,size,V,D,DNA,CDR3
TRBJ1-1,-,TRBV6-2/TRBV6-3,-,TGTGCCAGCAGTTACTCGAGGGTTTTGAACACTGAAGCTTTCTTT,CASSYSRVLNTEAFF
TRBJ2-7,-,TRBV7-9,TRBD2,TGTGCCAGCAGGGGACTAGCGGGGGCCCCCCACGGTGAGCAGTACTTC,CASRGLAGAPHGEQYF
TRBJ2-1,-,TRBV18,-,TGTGCCAGCTCAGCTTCCCGGGACAATGAGCAGTTCTTC,CASSASRDNEQFF
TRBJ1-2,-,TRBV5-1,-,TGCGCCAGCAGCGAAGGGACACAAGGCTACACCTTC,CASSEGTQGYTF
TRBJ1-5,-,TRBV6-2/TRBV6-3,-,TGTGCCAGCAGTACCCGGGAGAAGACTAGCAATCAGCCCCAGCATTTT,CASSTREKTSNQPQHF
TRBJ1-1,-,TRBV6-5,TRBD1,TGTGCCAGCAGTTATACGGGACAGGGGGCGCGGGCTTTCTTT,CASSYTGQGARAFF
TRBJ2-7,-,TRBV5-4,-,TGTGCCAGCAGCCGTCCTGGGACAAAGGGGGACCTCGAGCAGTACTTC,CASSRPGTKGDLEQYF
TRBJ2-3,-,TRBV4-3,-,TGCGCCAGCAGCCAAGATTTCGCAGATACGCAGTATTTT,CASSQDFADTQYF
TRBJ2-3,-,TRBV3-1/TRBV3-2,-,TGTGCCAGCAGCCAAGAACTCGGGACATCTAGCACAGATACGCAGTATTTT,CASSQELGTSSTDTQYF
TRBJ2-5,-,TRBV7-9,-,TGTGCCACCAACCGCGGGGAAGAGACCCAGTACTTC,CATNRGEETQYF
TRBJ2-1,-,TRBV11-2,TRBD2,TGTGCCAGCAGAGCGGGATCCTACAATGAGCAGTTCTTC,CASRAGSYNEQFF
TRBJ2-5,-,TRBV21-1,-,TGTGCCAGCAGCAAAATAAGGGGAGGAGAGACCCAGTACTTC,CASSKIRGGETQYF
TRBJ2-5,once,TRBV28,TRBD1,TGTGCCAGCAGCGCACCCGGGACAGGGAAAGAGACCCAGTACTTC,CASSAPGTGKETQYF
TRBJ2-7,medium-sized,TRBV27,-,TGTGCCAGTAGATTAAAGAGGGAGACCTACGAGCAGTACTTC,CASRLKRETYEQYF
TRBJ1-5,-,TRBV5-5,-,TGTGCCAGCAGCTTGGCTCCAGGGTCCTATCAGCCCCAGCATTTT,CASSLAPGSYQPQHF
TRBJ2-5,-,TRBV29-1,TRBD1,TGCAGCTCCAGACTAAGGACAGGGGGCCTGGAGACCCAGTACTTC,CSSRLRTGGLETQYF
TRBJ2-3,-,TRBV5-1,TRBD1,TGCGCCAGCAGATACACAGGGGGTAGCACAGATACGCAGTATTTT,CASRYTGGSTDTQYF
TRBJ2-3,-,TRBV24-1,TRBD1,TGTGCCACCAGTGATCTCCCAGGGGGAACAGATACGCAGTATTTT,CATSDLPGGTDTQYF
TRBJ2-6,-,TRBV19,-,TGTGCCAGTAGTAAGGGCGGGACCCTTAAAAAGGGCTCTGGGGCCAACGTCCTGACTTTC,CASSKGGTLKKGSGANVLTF
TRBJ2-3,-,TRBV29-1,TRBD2,TGCAGCGCCAAGGCGGGGGGCCTAGATACGCAGTATTTT,CSAKAGGLDTQYF
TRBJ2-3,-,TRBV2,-,TGTGCCAGCAGGGACTTTACTAGCACAGATACGCAGTATTTT,CASRDFTSTDTQYF
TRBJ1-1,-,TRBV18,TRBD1,TGTGCCAGCTCACCGCCAGGGGGCGAAAACACTGAAGCTTTCTTT,CASSPPGGENTEAFF
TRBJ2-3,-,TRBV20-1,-,TGCAGTGCTGAGTTTGTCCCGACGCAGTATTTT,CSAEFVPTQYF
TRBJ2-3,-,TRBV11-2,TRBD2,TGTGCCAGCAGCTTATCGGTCGGGGGGTTGTCAGATACGCAGTATTTT,CASSLSVGGLSDTQYF
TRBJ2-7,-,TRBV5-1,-,TGCGCCAGCAGCTACTCCCTGACAGGGAGGAGAGAGCAGTACTTC,CASSYSLTGRREQYF
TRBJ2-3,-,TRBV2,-,TGTGCCAGCAGCCAGGACACCACAGATACGCAGTATTTT,CASSQDTTDTQYF
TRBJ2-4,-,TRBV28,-,TGTGCCAGCAGTTCTCTAGGGAGCATTCAGTACTTC,CASSSLGSIQYF
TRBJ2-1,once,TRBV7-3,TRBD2,TGTGCCAGCAGCCAAGGAGCGGGGGACAATGAGCAGTTCTTC,CASSQGAGDNEQFF
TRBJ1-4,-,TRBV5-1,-,TGCGCCAGCAGCTTCGGGGGGGCTAATGAAAAACTGTTTTTT,CASSFGGANEKLFF
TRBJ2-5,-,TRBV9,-,TGTGCCAGCAGCGTATCAGGGGTAGAGACCCAGTACTTC,CASSVSGVETQYF
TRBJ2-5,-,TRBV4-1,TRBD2,TGCGCCAGCAGCCCGTCGGCGGGGGGACAAGAGACCCAGTACTTC,CASSPSAGGQETQYF